One and the same sample provided the 30 T cell receptor beta chains below, sequenced in a study of beta chain features in type 1 diabetes. Study-wide results and caveats: The study found moderately but significantly shorter TCRB CDR3s in all four CD4+ subsets of Type 1 diabetes patients.

Every isolated RNA sample was fully reverse transcribed, so sequencing captured expressed TCRB transcripts. Data came from immunoSEQ multiplex PCR; TCRdb stores just in-frame clones and leaves some out. The sample carries about 170,000 clones, around 7.8% recorded once. The antigens these receptors bind are not known. Sequencing input: central memory CD4+ T cells from blood. The receptors originated from a middle-aged woman with type 1 diabetes.

This clone has a handful of counts. This chain uses TRBV6-5 with TRBJ1-1; TRBD1 matches 7 bases. The CDR3 is made up of 14 amino acids. Germline values: CDR1 MNHEY, CDR2 SVGAGI. After removal of 4 bases from V and 7 bases from J, the junction contained 9 bases not matched to a gene. The CDR3 DNA reads as TGTGCCAGCAGTTCCACAAAGGGGGCGGGTGAAGCTTTCTTT. It is translated as CASSSTKGAGEAFF.

J is TRBJ2-4 and V is TRBV4-1, with 8 bases matching TRBD1. Germline CDR1 and CDR2: MGHRA and YSYEKL. The CDR3 contains 17 residues. The trim removed 0 bases at V and 3 bases at J, leaving 7 bases unmatched. CDR3 nucleotide sequence: TGCGCCAGCAGCCAAGATAAGGGACAGGTTTTCAAAAACATTCAGTACTTC. It translates to CASSQDKGQVFKNIQYF.

The rearrangement uses TRBV27 and TRBJ2-1; possibly TRBD2 for D (6 bases). The CDR3 loop spans 16 amino acids. The V and J ends lost 7 bases and 5 bases respectively, with 21 bases between them. CDR1 is MNHEY and CDR2 is SMNVEV in the germline V gene (reference sequence). The CDR3 loop reads CASIPTAGNTDNEQFF. In DNA form, the CDR3 reads TGTGCCAGCATCCCCACAGCGGGTAATACAGACAATGAGCAGTTCTTC.

This clone was picked up a small number of times. The chain is built from TRBV9 and TRBJ1-5, with a possible D match to TRBD1 (6 bases). The V and J ends lost 3 bases and 5 bases respectively, with 12 bases between them. The CDR3 is made up of 14 amino acids. The germline V gene encodes CDR1 SGDLS and CDR2 YYNGEE. CDR3 sequence reads: CASSARDTYQPQHF. Written as DNA, the CDR3 is TGTGCCAGCAGCGCCCGGGACACCTATCAGCCCCAGCATTTT.

The chain is built from TRBV28 and TRBJ2-7; 7 bases are shared with TRBD1. V was pared by 6 bases and J by 6 bases, with 5 bases of the junction left unmatched. The germline V gene has CDR1 MDHEN and CDR2 SYDVKM. The CDR3 loop spans 12 amino acids. The CDR3 loop is CASRQGRGEQYF. CDR3 coding DNA: TGTGCCAGCAGACAGGGGCGAGGCGAGCAGTACTTC.

The V call is TRBV9, the J call TRBJ2-5; TRBD1 agrees at 9 bases. J gave up 3 bases and V 4 bases, and 10 bases lay outside the gene matches. The CDR3 is made up of 16 amino acids. Per germline, CDR1 SGDLS and CDR2 YYNGEE. The CDR3 sequence: CASSLYPGQGEETQYF. In DNA, the CDR3 is TGTGCCAGCAGCCTTTATCCGGGACAGGGTGAAGAGACCCAGTACTTC.

This clone was observed a handful of times. This specimen includes other DNA sequences encoding the same CDR3. The chain links TRBV5-1 to TRBJ2-2; 10 positions agree with TRBD1. CDR3 size: 14 residues. The J segment lost 4 bases and the V segment lost 4 bases, leaving 1 base of the junction unmatched. Germline loops: CDR1 SGHRS, CDR2 YFSETQ. The CDR3 nucleotides are TGCGCCAGCAGCGGACAGGGGGGCACCGGGGAGCTGTTTTTT. As protein: CASSGQGGTGELFF.

The chain is built from TRBV18 and TRBJ1-1; D is perhaps TRBD1 (5 bases). Germline loops: CDR1 KGHSH, CDR2 LQKENI. The V end was cut by 3 bases, the J end by 5 bases, with 13 bases between. The CDR3 spans 14 residues. CDR3 in DNA: TGTGCCAGCTCACCCAGGGAGGGAAGGACTGAAGCTTTCTTT. It is translated as CASSPREGRTEAFF.

This clone occurred a few times. V is TRBV6-5 and J is TRBJ2-7; 7 bases agree with TRBD1. The CDR3 extends over 14 amino acids. The trim removed 7 bases at V and 1 base at J, leaving 7 bases unmatched. Germline V CDR1 and CDR2: MNHEY, SVGAGI. CDR3 in DNA: TGTGCCAGCAACAGACAGGGATTTTCCTACGAGCAGTACTTC. It is translated as CASNRQGFSYEQYF.

This rearrangement joins TRBV10-3 to TRBJ2-3; 7 bases are shared with TRBD1. Germline assignment: CDR1 ENHRY and CDR2 SYGVKD. The junction had 6 bases not matched to a gene; V was cut back by 4 bases and J by 2 bases. This CDR3 has 15 amino acids. The CDR3 protein is CAISGETGLTDTQYF. The CDR3, as DNA: TGTGCCATCAGTGGGGAGACAGGGCTCACAGATACGCAGTATTTT.

The V and J genes are TRBV10-3 and TRBJ2-1; 12 bases line up with TRBD2. The CDR3 has 16 amino acids. CDR1 and CDR2 (germline): ENHRY, SYGVKD. With V trimmed by 4 bases and J by 7 bases, 8 bases remained unmatched. CDR3 residues: CAISVTSGSGMNEQFF. The CDR3 coding sequence is TGTGCCATCAGTGTGACTAGCGGGAGTGGGATGAATGAGCAGTTCTTC.

In this sample, this clone turned up a few times. The chain has TRBV27 and TRBJ2-7; 8 bases map to TRBD2. J lost 5 bases, V lost 2 bases, and 8 bases had no gene match. Germline-derived CDR1 and CDR2 are MNHEY and SMNVEV (reference sequence). The CDR3 is 15 residues long. Here the CDR3 reads CASSLPGLEVHEQYF. The CDR3, as DNA: TGTGCCAGCAGTTTACCGGGACTAGAGGTCCACGAGCAGTACTTC.

This clone was picked up a small number of times. This rearrangement joins TRBV19 to TRBJ1-1, with a possible D match to TRBD1 (6 bases). This CDR3 is built from 15 residues. The ends were cut back, 1 base at V and 5 bases at J, with 14 bases in the middle. Germline V gene data show CDR1 as LNHDA and CDR2 as SQIVND (reference sequence). The CDR3 coding sequence is TGTGCCAGTAGTATAGGTGGCACAGGGAAGACTGAAGCTTTCTTT. Protein sequence: CASSIGGTGKTEAFF.

This clone occurred a few times. CDR3 coding DNA: TGCGCCAGCAGCTTTAGTAGCGGGAGTATAAATGAGCAGTTCTTC. It specifies CASSFSSGSINEQFF. The chain has TRBV5-1 and TRBJ2-1; 9 bases align to TRBD2. Germline assignment: CDR1 SGHRS and CDR2 YFSETQ. V lost 2 bases, J lost 7 bases, and 7 bases stayed unmatched. The length of the CDR3 is 15 residues.

The J gene is TRBJ1-6, the V gene TRBV15; 8 positions match TRBD1. Germline V gene data show CDR1 as LNHNV and CDR2 as YYDKDF (reference sequence). With V trimmed by 1 base and J by 8 bases, 7 bases remained unmatched. The CDR3 length is 16 residues. The CDR3 bases are TGTGCCACCAGCAGAGGTCAGGGACAGGCCCATTCACCCCTCCACTTT. This translates into CATSRGQGQAHSPLHF.

This clone has ten or more counts. The genes are TRBV7-2 and TRBJ1-2; D not resolved. CDR1 is SGHTA and CDR2 is FQGNSA in the germline V gene. V was cut by 0 bases and J by 4 bases, with 12 bases left in between. This CDR3 spans 15 amino acids. This chain's CDR3 is CASSLATSGIYGYTF. The CDR3 bases are TGTGCCAGCAGCTTAGCGACAAGCGGGATCTATGGCTACACCTTC. Full variable domain (rest looked up from reference TRBV7-2 and TRBJ1-2): GAGVSQSPSNKVTEKGKDVELRCDPISGHTALYWYRQSLGQGLEFLIYFQGNSAPDKSGLPSDRFSAERTGGSVSTLTIQRTQQEDSAVYLCASSLATSGIYGYTFGSGTRLTVV.

This clone was counted between two and nine times. CDR3 nucleotides: TGTGCCAGCTCGCGGAGGGCTACCTACGAGCAGTACTTC. The encoded protein is CASSRRATYEQYF. The chain carries TRBV18 and TRBJ2-5; tentative D call: TRBD2 (6 bases). The end of the DNA fits TRBJ2-7 better, so the J call may be wrong. Germline V gives CDR1 KGHSH, CDR2 LQKENI. The CDR3 runs to 13 residues.

V and J are TRBV18 and TRBJ1-2; maybe TRBD1 (6 bases). The V gene's germline CDR1 is KGHSH and CDR2 LQKENI. There are 14 residues in the CDR3. V was cut by 2 bases and J by 4 bases, with 11 bases left in between. Written as DNA, the CDR3 is TGTGCCAGCTCACCAGGGGGCGAACCCTATGGCTACACCTTC. Amino acid sequence: CASSPGGEPYGYTF.

The table lists this clone with a few counts. The chain joins TRBV7-3 to TRBJ2-3; possibly TRBD2 for D (6 bases). V was shortened by 6 bases and J by 6 bases, with 16 bases between the two germline ends. Germline assignment: CDR1 SGHTA and CDR2 FQGTGA. The CDR3 covers 14 residues. The CDR3 DNA follows: TGTGCCAGCAGTCAGGGACTCCTTATGGATACGCAGTATTTT. This codes for CASSQGLLMDTQYF.

This clone occurred a few times. The V call is TRBV28, the J call TRBJ2-7; 7 positions agree with TRBD2. Trimming removed 7 bases from V and 6 bases from J; junction bases left unmatched: 15. The V gene's germline CDR1 is MDHEN and CDR2 SYDVKM. This CDR3 spans 15 amino acids. The CDR3 region has the DNA TGTGCCAGCAAGGAGTGGAATAGCGGGCTGCTCGAGCAGTACTTC. Protein sequence: CASKEWNSGLLEQYF. Full variable domain (rest looked up from reference TRBV28 and TRBJ2-7): DVKVTQSSRYLVKRTGEKVFLECVQDMDHENMFWYRQDPGLGLRLIYFSYDVKMKEKGDIPEGYSVSREKKERFSLILESASTNQTSMYLCASKEWNSGLLEQYFGPGTRLTVT.

This clone appeared a few times. The chain employs TRBV7-2 and TRBJ2-7; no definite D call. The CDR3 extends over 16 amino acids. V lost 6 bases, J lost 3 bases, and 21 bases lay in between. Germline V gives CDR1 SGHTA, CDR2 FQGNSA. CDR3 sequence (DNA): TGTGCCAGCAGTCCCCGAAATACAGCTGCAGGCTACGAGCAGTACTTC. It codes for CASSPRNTAAGYEQYF.

This chain links TRBV4-3 with TRBJ2-3, with D possibly being TRBD1 (5 bases). CDR3 length equals 12 residues. CDR1 and CDR2 (germline): LGHNA, YSLEER. Trimming left V 5 bases short and J 7 bases short, with 10 bases between. The CDR3 is CASSNAGNTQYF. The CDR3 DNA reads as TGCGCCAGCAGCAACGCAGGGAATACGCAGTATTTT.

The chain combines TRBV7-9 with TRBJ1-2; 7 bases line up with TRBD1. The CDR3 has 12 amino acids. Germline V gene data show CDR1 as SEHNR and CDR2 as FQNEAQ (reference sequence). The junction had 2 bases not matched to a gene; V was cut back by 5 bases and J by 5 bases. Written as DNA, the CDR3 is TGTGCCAGCAGCCCACAGGGGTATGGCTACACCTTC. Translating gives CASSPQGYGYTF.

The chain is built from TRBV30 and TRBJ2-6, with no clear D. Germline assignment: CDR1 GTSNPN and CDR2 SVGIG (reference sequence). The CDR3 loop spans 17 amino acids. V lost 1 base to trimming and J lost 0 bases, with 13 bases between them. This chain's CDR3 is CAWSGRLTSSGANVLTF. CDR3 DNA: TGTGCCTGGAGTGGGAGACTGACCTCCTCTGGGGCCAACGTCCTGACTTTC.

V usage is TRBV10-3 and J usage is TRBJ2-5; 7 bases fit TRBD1. The trim removed 10 bases at V and 3 bases at J, leaving 8 bases unmatched. Germline-derived CDR1 and CDR2 are ENHRY and SYGVKD. CDR3 length: 13 amino acids. The CDR3 here is CASRAGGKETQYF. The CDR3 bases are TGTGCCAGCAGGGCAGGGGGTAAAGAGACCCAGTACTTC.

This clone was observed a few times. This chain joins TRBV11-2 and TRBJ2-1, with 10 bases identical to TRBD2. The V gene end was trimmed by 4 bases and the J gene end by 4 bases; junction bases not matched to a gene: 4. The CDR3 sequence is 15 residues long. Germline CDR1 reads SGHAT; CDR2 reads FQNNGV. The CDR3 DNA reads TGTGCCAGCAGCTCACTAGCGGGGTTATACAATGAGCAGTTCTTC. As protein: CASSSLAGLYNEQFF.

The genes are TRBV11-3 and TRBJ2-1, with D uncertain. Trimming left V 3 bases short and J 6 bases short, with 9 bases between. Per germline, CDR1 SGHNT and CDR2 YENEEA. The CDR3 covers 13 residues. The CDR3 reads CASSFPDSNEQFF. The CDR3 nucleotides are TGTGCCAGCAGCTTTCCAGATTCCAATGAGCAGTTCTTC.

This clone was detected only a few times. The chain links TRBV15 to TRBJ2-3, with a tentative D call TRBD2 (6 bases). Between the trimmed V and J ends, which lost 3 bases and 8 bases, there was a span of 18 bases. The CDR3 covers 15 residues. From germline, CDR1 is LNHNV and CDR2 YYDKDF (reference sequence). In DNA, the CDR3 is TGTGCCACCAGCAGGGGGGGTTGGAACTCGGGTACGCAGTATTTT. Translated: CATSRGGWNSGTQYF.

This clone was recorded a few times. The chain links TRBV5-4 to TRBJ2-3; D uncertain. Trimming took off 4 bases at V and 5 bases at J, with 14 bases between the two ends. CDR3 length: 14 amino acids. Germline V gene data show CDR1 as SGHNT and CDR2 as YYREEE (reference sequence). The chain's CDR3 is CASSLVGERDTQYF. As DNA, the CDR3 is TGTGCCAGCAGCCTAGTCGGAGAGAGAGATACGCAGTATTTT.

This clone was seen a handful of times. This CDR3 reads CASSLTGTVNTEAFF. CDR3 nucleotides: TGTGCCAGCAGCTTAACAGGGACAGTCAACACTGAAGCTTTCTTT. The chain links TRBV7-2 to TRBJ1-1; the match to TRBD1 covers 7 bases. Unmatched junction bases numbered 5, after V lost 2 bases and J lost 2 bases. This CDR3 has 15 residues. The germline V gene has CDR1 SGHTA and CDR2 FQGNSA.